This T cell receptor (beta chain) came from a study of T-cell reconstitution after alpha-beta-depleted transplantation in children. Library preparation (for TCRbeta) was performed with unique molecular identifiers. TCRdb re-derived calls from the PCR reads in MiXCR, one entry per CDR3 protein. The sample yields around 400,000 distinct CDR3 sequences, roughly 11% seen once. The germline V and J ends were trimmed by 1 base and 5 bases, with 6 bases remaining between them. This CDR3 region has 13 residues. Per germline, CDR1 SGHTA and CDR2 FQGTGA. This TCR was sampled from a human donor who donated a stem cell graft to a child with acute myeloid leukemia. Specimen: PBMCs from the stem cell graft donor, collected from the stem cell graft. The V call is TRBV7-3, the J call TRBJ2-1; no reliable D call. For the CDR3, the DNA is TGTGCCAGCAGCTTAATCCTAGACAATGAGCAGTTCTTC. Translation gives CASSLILDNEQFF.